Described below is a single TCR beta chain sequence and its context. This entry belongs to a study of blood T cells in healthy people across ages. A second PCR, run for about 7 to 11 cycles, used a sample-barcoded 5' primer plus a J-beta primer mix. TCRdb called the 5' RACE reads again in MiXCR, with one record for every CDR3 protein. The sample holds about 800,000 distinct CDR3 sequences; around 25% are singletons and the top ten take under 4.5%. The same data also contributed to another study, on T cells of mothers and their children. That investigation notes: The whole RNA yield was converted to cDNA, 1.5 ug per 15 ul.

The clonotype originates from a boy between 5 and 17 years old in good health. Sequenced input: blood.

The CDR3 protein is CASSETSGSSGELFF. CDR3 in DNA: TGTGCCAGCAGTGAAACTAGCGGGAGTTCCGGGGAGCTGTTTTTT. The gene calls are TRBV2 and TRBJ2-2, with 11 nucleotides matching TRBD2. This CDR3 comprises 15 residues. V lost 2 bases and J lost 6; bases outside the gene matches: 2. The germline CDR1 and CDR2 sequences are SNHLY and FYNNEI. Supplemented by reference TRBV2 and TRBJ2-2, the full variable domain reads EPEVTQTPSHQVTQMGQEVILRCVPISNHLYFYWYRQILGQKVEFLVSFYNNEISEKSEIFDDQFSVERPDGSNFTLKIRSTKLEDSAMYFCASSETSGSSGELFFGEGSRLTVL.